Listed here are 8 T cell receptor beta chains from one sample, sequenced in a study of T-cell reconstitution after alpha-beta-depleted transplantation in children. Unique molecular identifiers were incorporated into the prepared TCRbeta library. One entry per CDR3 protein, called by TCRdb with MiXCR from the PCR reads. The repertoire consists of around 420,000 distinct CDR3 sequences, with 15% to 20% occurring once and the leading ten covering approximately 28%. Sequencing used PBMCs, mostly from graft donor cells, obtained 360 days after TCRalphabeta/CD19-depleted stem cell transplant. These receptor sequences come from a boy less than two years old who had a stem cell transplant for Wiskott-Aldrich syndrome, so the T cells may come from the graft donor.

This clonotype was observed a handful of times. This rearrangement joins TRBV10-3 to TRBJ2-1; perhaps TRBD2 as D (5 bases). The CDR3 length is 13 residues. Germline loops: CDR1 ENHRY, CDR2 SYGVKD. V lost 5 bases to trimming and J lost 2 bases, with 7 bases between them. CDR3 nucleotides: TGTGCCATCAGTACGGGAACCTACAATGAGCAGTTCTTC. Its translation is CAISTGTYNEQFF.

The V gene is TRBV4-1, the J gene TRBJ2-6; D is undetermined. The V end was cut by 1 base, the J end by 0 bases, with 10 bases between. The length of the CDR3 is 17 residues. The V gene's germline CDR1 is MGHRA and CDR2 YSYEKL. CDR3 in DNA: TGCGCCAGCAGCCAAGGGGGATTAGTCTCTGGGGCCAACGTCCTGACTTTC. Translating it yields CASSQGGLVSGANVLTF.

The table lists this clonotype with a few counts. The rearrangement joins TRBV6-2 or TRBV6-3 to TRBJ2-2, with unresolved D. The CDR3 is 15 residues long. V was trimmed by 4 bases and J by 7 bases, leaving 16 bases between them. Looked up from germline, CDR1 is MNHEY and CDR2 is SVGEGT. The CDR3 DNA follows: TGTGCCAGCAGTTCCTTACCGGGTCCCCACGGGGAGCTGTTTTTT. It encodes CASSSLPGPHGELFF.

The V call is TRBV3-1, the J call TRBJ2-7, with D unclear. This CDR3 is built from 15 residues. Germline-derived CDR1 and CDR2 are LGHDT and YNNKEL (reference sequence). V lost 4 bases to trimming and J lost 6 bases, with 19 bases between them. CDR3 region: CASSPAIARVAEQYF. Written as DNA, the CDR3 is TGTGCCAGCAGCCCTGCTATCGCCCGCGTCGCCGAGCAGTACTTC.

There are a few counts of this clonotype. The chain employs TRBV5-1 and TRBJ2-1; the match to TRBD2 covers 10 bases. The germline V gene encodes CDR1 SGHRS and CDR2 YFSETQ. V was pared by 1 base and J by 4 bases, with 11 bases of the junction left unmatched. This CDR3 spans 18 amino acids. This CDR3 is CASSLRTLLAGSYNEQFF. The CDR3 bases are TGCGCCAGCAGCTTGAGAACGTTACTAGCGGGGTCTTACAATGAGCAGTTCTTC.

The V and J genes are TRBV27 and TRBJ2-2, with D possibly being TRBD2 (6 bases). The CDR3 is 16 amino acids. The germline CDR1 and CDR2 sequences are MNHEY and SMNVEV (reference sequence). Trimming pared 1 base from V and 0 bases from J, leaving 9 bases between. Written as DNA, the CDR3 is TGTGCCAGCAGTTTATTTCGGAGGGCGAACACCGGGGAGCTGTTTTTT. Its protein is CASSLFRRANTGELFF.

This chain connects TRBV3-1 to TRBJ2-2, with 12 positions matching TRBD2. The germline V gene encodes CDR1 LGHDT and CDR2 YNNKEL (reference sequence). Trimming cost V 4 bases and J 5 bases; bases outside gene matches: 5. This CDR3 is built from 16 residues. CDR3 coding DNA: TGTGCCAGCAGCCCTAGCGGGGGGGCGGTAACCGGGGAGCTGTTTTTT. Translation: CASSPSGGAVTGELFF.

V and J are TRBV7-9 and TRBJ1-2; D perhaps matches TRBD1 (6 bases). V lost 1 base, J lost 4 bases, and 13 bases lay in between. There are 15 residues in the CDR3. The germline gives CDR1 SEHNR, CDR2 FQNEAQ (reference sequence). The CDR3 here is CASSLGTGTGYGYTF. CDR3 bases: TGTGCCAGCAGCTTAGGAACAGGGACGGGCTATGGCTACACCTTC.